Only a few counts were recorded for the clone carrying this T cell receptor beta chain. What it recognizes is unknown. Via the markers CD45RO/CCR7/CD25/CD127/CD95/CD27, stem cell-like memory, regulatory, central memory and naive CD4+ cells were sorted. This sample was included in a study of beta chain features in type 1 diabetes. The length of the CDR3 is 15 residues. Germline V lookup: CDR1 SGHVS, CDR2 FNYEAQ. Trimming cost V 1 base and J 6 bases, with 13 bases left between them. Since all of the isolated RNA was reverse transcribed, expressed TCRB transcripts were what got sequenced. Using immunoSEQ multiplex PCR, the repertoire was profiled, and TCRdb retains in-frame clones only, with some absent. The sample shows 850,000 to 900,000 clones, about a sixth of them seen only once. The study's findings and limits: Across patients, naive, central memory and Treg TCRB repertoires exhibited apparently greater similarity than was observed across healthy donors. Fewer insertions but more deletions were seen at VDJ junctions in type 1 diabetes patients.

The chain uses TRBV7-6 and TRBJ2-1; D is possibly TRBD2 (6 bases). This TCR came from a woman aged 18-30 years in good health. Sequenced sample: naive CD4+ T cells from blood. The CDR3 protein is CASSLGLASLNEQFF. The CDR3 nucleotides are TGTGCCAGCAGCTTAGGTCTAGCGTCTCTCAATGAGCAGTTCTTC.